This is a list of T cell receptor beta chains from one sample in a study of post-analysis software for immune sequencing data. TCRdb itself ran the PCR reads through MiXCR, one entry per CDR3 protein. The table lists hundreds of thousands of distinct CDR3 sequences, around 60% of them singletons. Sequencing used blood. These receptors were collected from a girl aged 2 to 9 with multiple sclerosis. CDR3s include the opening cysteine and the closing phenylalanine or tryptophan. The D gene is left open where the match is weak. Only some rows state a clone size, as once, few, many or a class for expanded clones.

TRBJ2-3	13	.	TRBV18	.	CASSPQPADTQYF	TGTGCCAGCTCACCACAACCAGCAGATACGCAGTATTTT
TRBJ2-3	16	TRBD1	TRBV6-6	few	CASSYRQGAPTDTQYF	TGTGCCAGCAGTTACAGACAGGGGGCACCTACAGATACGCAGTATTTT
TRBJ1-1	16	.	TRBV12-3/TRBV12-4	.	CASSLGLRGFNTEAFF	TGTGCCAGCAGTTTAGGACTTCGGGGTTTCAACACTGAAGCTTTCTTT
TRBJ2-1	16	TRBD2	TRBV5-1	.	CASSFKAGNHYNEQFF	TGCGCCAGCAGCTTTAAAGCGGGAAATCACTACAATGAGCAGTTCTTC
TRBJ1-4	15	.	TRBV20-1	few	CSATLGSQTNEKLFF	TGCAGTGCCACCTTAGGAAGTCAAACTAATGAAAAACTGTTTTTT
TRBJ2-1	14	.	TRBV20-1	.	CSAPVRERNNEQFF	TGCAGTGCTCCCGTCAGGGAAAGGAACAATGAGCAGTTCTTC
TRBJ1-2	14	.	TRBV7-2	.	CAGTEEARPYGYTF	TGTGCCGGCACCGAGGAGGCCCGCCCTTATGGCTACACCTTC
TRBJ1-6	14	TRBD1	TRBV20-1	.	CSAREQGGGSPLHF	TGCAGTGCTAGGGAACAGGGGGGGGGATCACCCCTCCACTTT
TRBJ2-7	14	TRBD1	TRBV6-5	.	CASRWDRLSYEQYF	TGTGCCAGCAGGTGGGACAGACTCAGCTACGAGCAGTACTTC
TRBJ2-1	15	.	TRBV10-3	.	CAVAGWGSQFNEQFF	TGTGCCGTTGCCGGGTGGGGATCCCAATTCAATGAGCAGTTCTTC
TRBJ2-7	13	TRBD1	TRBV29-1	few	CSVAGTGAYEQYF	TGCAGCGTTGCCGGGACAGGAGCCTACGAGCAGTACTTC
TRBJ2-4	14	.	TRBV29-1	few	CSVRGRIAKNIQYF	TGCAGCGTTAGAGGGCGAATAGCCAAAAACATTCAGTACTTC
TRBJ2-3	14	TRBD1	TRBV29-1	few	CSVEAGGVRDTQYF	TGCAGCGTTGAGGCAGGGGGCGTGCGAGATACGCAGTATTTT
TRBJ2-4	15	TRBD2	TRBV3-1	.	CASSQVAGGQNIQYF	TGTGCCAGCAGCCAAGTTGCGGGGGGTCAAAACATTCAGTACTTC
TRBJ2-3	18	TRBD2	TRBV4-3	.	CASSQWGLAGGFTDTQYF	TGCGCCAGCAGCCAATGGGGACTAGCGGGGGGTTTCACAGATACGCAGTATTTT
TRBJ1-1	14	.	TRBV5-1	.	CASSLGQGRNEAFF	TGCGCCAGCAGCTTGGGGCAGGGCCGCAACGAAGCTTTCTTT
TRBJ2-7	15	.	TRBV7-3	few	CASSLLGGSSYEQYF	TGTGCCAGCAGCTTATTGGGGGGTAGCTCCTACGAGCAGTACTTC
TRBJ2-5	16	.	TRBV11-2	.	CASSFTRLPGLETQYF	TGTGCCAGCAGCTTTACCCGGCTACCCGGGTTGGAGACCCAGTACTTC
TRBJ2-7	14	TRBD2	TRBV5-1	few	CASSLATLAGEQYF	TGCGCCAGCAGCTTGGCAACCTTAGCGGGAGAGCAGTACTTC
TRBJ2-7	14	TRBD2	TRBV20-1	.	CSAHPTTSGYEQYF	TGCAGTGCTCACCCTACGACTAGCGGCTACGAGCAGTACTTC
TRBJ2-5	15	.	TRBV30	.	CAWSVGGTWGETQYF	TGTGCCTGGAGTGTAGGGGGGACCTGGGGGGAGACCCAGTACTTC
TRBJ2-1	18	TRBD2	TRBV20-1	.	CSARFPSPPSGRVNEQFF	TGCAGTGCTAGATTCCCCTCTCCTCCTAGCGGGAGGGTGAATGAGCAGTTCTTC
TRBJ2-3	15	.	TRBV28	.	CASSFRGSGTDTQYF	TGTGCCAGCAGTTTTAGGGGTAGCGGCACAGATACGCAGTATTTT
TRBJ2-7	13	.	TRBV6-2/TRBV6-3	.	CASSYAGSDEQYF	TGTGCCAGCAGTTACGCCGGGTCGGACGAGCAGTACTTC
TRBJ2-1	17	TRBD2	TRBV29-1	once	CSVGTSGRARSYSEQFF	TGCAGCGTAGGGACTAGCGGGAGGGCCAGGTCCTACAGTGAGCAGTTCTTC
TRBJ2-1	15	.	TRBV4-1	.	CASSQGRWDANEQFF	TGCGCCAGCAGCCAAGGTCGGTGGGACGCGAATGAGCAGTTCTTC
TRBJ2-5	13	.	TRBV7-2	once	CASSPLLLNEQYF	TGTGCCAGCAGCCCATTACTACTCAATGAGCAGTACTTC
TRBJ2-1	17	TRBD2	TRBV5-1	.	CASSSQLTSGGANEQFF	TGCGCCAGCAGCTCCCAGTTGACTAGCGGGGGGGCGAATGAGCAGTTCTTC
TRBJ2-3	14	.	TRBV6-1	.	CASDQGGNTDTQYF	TGTGCCAGCGATCAGGGGGGGAACACAGATACGCAGTATTTT
TRBJ1-1	13	.	TRBV12-3/TRBV12-4	.	CASSLAGPTEAFF	TGTGCCAGCAGTTTAGCAGGGCCCACTGAAGCTTTCTTT
TRBJ2-7	16	.	TRBV20-1	.	CSAPRTTRQRAYEQYF	TGCAGTGCTCCCCGTACGACTAGACAGCGTGCATACGAGCAGTACTTC
TRBJ2-3	17	TRBD2	TRBV12-3/TRBV12-4	.	CASSLALGLAGTDTQYF	TGTGCCAGCAGTTTAGCGCTGGGACTAGCGGGCACAGATACGCAGTATTTT
TRBJ2-2	14	TRBD1	TRBV5-1	.	CASTDRGGAGELFF	TGCGCCAGCACCGACAGGGGCGGCGCCGGGGAGCTGTTTTTT
TRBJ2-3	14	.	TRBV5-1	.	CASSFLASTDTQYF	TGCGCCAGCAGCTTCCTAGCTTCCACAGATACGCAGTATTTT
TRBJ2-5	16	TRBD2	TRBV6-1	few	CASSPLSGGVQETQYF	TGTGCCAGCAGTCCCCTCTCGGGGGGGGTTCAAGAGACCCAGTACTTC
TRBJ1-1	13	.	TRBV5-1	.	CASSIRAESEAFF	TGCGCCAGCAGCATTCGGGCAGAAAGTGAAGCTTTCTTT
TRBJ2-5	13	TRBD1	TRBV29-1	few	CSAYRGQQETQYF	TGCAGCGCCTACAGGGGTCAACAAGAGACCCAGTACTTC
TRBJ2-7	13	.	TRBV21-1	.	CASSIESSYEQYF	TGTGCCAGCAGCATAGAGAGCTCCTACGAGCAGTACTTC
TRBJ2-3	14	TRBD2	TRBV7-2	few	CASRGGTSTDTQYF	TGTGCCAGCAGGGGAGGGACTAGCACAGATACGCAGTATTTT
TRBJ2-2	16	TRBD1	TRBV20-1	.	CSARDEGQGNTGELFF	TGCAGTGCTAGAGATGAGGGACAGGGAAACACCGGGGAGCTGTTTTTT
TRBJ1-1	14	TRBD1	TRBV29-1	.	CSGQDRGLNTEAFF	TGCAGCGGCCAAGACAGGGGACTAAACACTGAAGCTTTCTTT
TRBJ2-7	15	TRBD2	TRBV20-1	few	CSASEGLAGKGEQYF	TGCAGTGCTAGCGAAGGACTAGCGGGAAAGGGCGAGCAGTACTTC